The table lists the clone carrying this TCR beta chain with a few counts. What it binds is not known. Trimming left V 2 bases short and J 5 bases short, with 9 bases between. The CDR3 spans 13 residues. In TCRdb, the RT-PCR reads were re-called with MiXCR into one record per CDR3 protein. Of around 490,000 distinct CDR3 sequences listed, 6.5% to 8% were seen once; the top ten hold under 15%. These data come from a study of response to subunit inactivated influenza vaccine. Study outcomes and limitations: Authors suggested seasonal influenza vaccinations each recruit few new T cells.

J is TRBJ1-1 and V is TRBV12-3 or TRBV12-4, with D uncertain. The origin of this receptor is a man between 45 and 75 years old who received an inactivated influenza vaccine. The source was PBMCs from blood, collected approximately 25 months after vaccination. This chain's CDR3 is CASSLLLGTEAFF. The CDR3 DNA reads TGTGCCAGCAGTTTACTTTTAGGGACTGAAGCTTTCTTT.